The T cell receptor beta chain described here comes from a study of blood T cell repertoires in COVID-19. About the study: The samples span acute and convalescent COVID-19 from the United States, Italy and Spain. PBMCs, B-cell-depleted T cells, or T cells were the source of the cDNA or gDNA that made up the material.

Method: immunoSEQ multiplex PCR; TCRdb's copy keeps in-frame clones and lacks some. The sample has roughly 110,000 clones, around nine tenths seen once. This clone was detected a few times. CDR3 length: 15 amino acids. Germline CDR1 MRHNA, CDR2 SNTAGT. After removal of 6 bases from V and 4 bases from J, the junction contained 10 bases not matched to a gene. What was sequenced was peripheral blood. The genes are TRBV6-4 and TRBJ1-2, with 8 bases fitting TRBD1. This receptor was taken from a human donor with acute or convalescent COVID-19. The donor label of this sample is uncertain. CDR3 amino acids: CASRVSPGGGYGYTF. CDR3 coding DNA: TGTGCCAGCAGAGTCAGCCCAGGGGGCGGCTATGGCTACACCTTC.